Presented here are 13 T cell receptor beta chains from one specimen sequenced in a study of shared clonotypes between healthy human individuals. Measured with immunoSEQ multiplex PCR; TCRdb has only the in-frame clones, and not every one. The sample has about 960,000 clones; roughly 72% are singletons. The sample was memory CD4+ T cells sorted from blood. Subset given: CD45RA-negative fraction. Receptor source: a man aged 18 to 29 in good health.

The rearrangement joins TRBV5-6 to TRBJ2-7; tentatively, D is TRBD1 (6 bases). The V and J ends lost 5 bases and 0 bases respectively, with 18 bases between them. CDR3 size: 16 residues. Per germline, CDR1 SGHDT and CDR2 YYEEEE. Written as DNA, the CDR3 is TGTGCCAGCAGTCTTGTTGGACAGTTCGACTCCTACGAGCAGTACTTC. Protein sequence: CASSLVGQFDSYEQYF.

The rearrangement uses TRBV7-2 and TRBJ2-7; D gene unclear. Germline-derived CDR1 and CDR2 are SGHTA and FQGNSA. This CDR3 is built from 14 residues. Trimming took off 0 bases at V and 5 bases at J, with 11 bases between the two ends. CDR3 DNA: TGTGCCAGCAGCTTAGCTTGGCAGGCCAACGAGCAGTACTTC. As protein: CASSLAWQANEQYF.

The rearrangement uses TRBV7-2 and TRBJ2-7, with D unresolved. V lost 5 bases to trimming and J lost 7 bases, with 15 bases between them. Germline values: CDR1 SGHTA, CDR2 FQGNSA. This CDR3 has 13 amino acids. The CDR3 DNA reads as TGTGCCAGCAGCCCAGTCCGGTTGGGAGAGCAGTACTTC. Its translation is CASSPVRLGEQYF.

This sequence joins TRBV7-2 and TRBJ1-1; 9 bases align to TRBD1. Unmatched junction bases numbered 9, after V lost 5 bases and J lost 11 bases. Per the germline V gene, CDR1 is SGHTA and CDR2 is FQGNSA. The CDR3 runs to 13 residues. This chain's CDR3 is CASSTQGALMAFF. The CDR3 DNA reads as TGTGCCAGCAGCACACAGGGGGCGCTTATGGCTTTCTTT.

The chain has TRBV7-2 and TRBJ1-2; 8 nucleotides match TRBD1. V lost 2 bases, J lost 8 bases, and 4 bases stayed unmatched. The germline CDR1 and CDR2 sequences are SGHTA and FQGNSA. The CDR3 extends over 13 amino acids. The CDR3 reads CASSLPTGVGYTF. CDR3 DNA: TGTGCCAGCAGCTTACCGACAGGGGTCGGCTACACCTTC.

The V and J genes are TRBV27 and TRBJ2-7; D gene uncertain. V lost 6 bases, J lost 3 bases, and 3 bases lay in between. The CDR3 consists of 10 residues. Germline-derived CDR1 and CDR2 are MNHEY and SMNVEV (reference sequence). CDR3 sequence (DNA): TGTGCCAGCAGACACTACGAGCAGTACTTC. This encodes CASRHYEQYF.

This sequence joins TRBV28 and TRBJ2-7; D not certain. The CDR3 has 16 residues. The germline V and J ends were trimmed by 7 bases and 2 bases, with 21 bases remaining between them. Germline V CDR1 and CDR2: MDHEN, SYDVKM. CDR3 nucleotides: TGTGCCAGCACCGTGATGGTAGGCCTCTCCGCCTACGAGCAGTACTTC. As protein: CASTVMVGLSAYEQYF. Based on the CDR3 plus reference TRBV28 and TRBJ2-7, the full variable domain is DVKVTQSSRYLVKRTGEKVFLECVQDMDHENMFWYRQDPGLGLRLIYFSYDVKMKEKGDIPEGYSVSREKKERFSLILESASTNQTSMYLCASTVMVGLSAYEQYFGPGTRLTVT.

This clone was seen a single time. V and J are TRBV7-6 and TRBJ2-3, with 8 bases fitting TRBD2. V trimming: 8 bases; J trimming: 0 bases; junction bases outside the gene matches: 1. The CDR3 is made up of 13 amino acids. From germline, CDR1 is SGHVS and CDR2 FNYEAQ. CDR3 sequence (DNA): TGTGCCAGCGCGGGAGGTAGCACAGATACGCAGTATTTT. It codes for CASAGGSTDTQYF.

This CDR3 is CASSLAMGQGSYGYTF. The CDR3 region has the DNA TGCGCCAGCAGCTTGGCCATGGGACAGGGGTCCTATGGCTACACCTTC. This sequence joins TRBV5-1 and TRBJ1-2; 10 nucleotides agree with TRBD1. Germline CDR1 and CDR2: SGHRS and YFSETQ. The CDR3 spans 16 residues. J lost 4 bases, V lost 0 bases, and 6 bases had no gene match.

The V call is TRBV9, the J call TRBJ1-4, with D possibly matching TRBD1 (6 bases). The CDR3 spans 14 residues. Germline CDR1 is SGDLS and CDR2 is YYNGEE. V lost 4 bases to trimming and J lost 8 bases, with 15 bases between them. CDR3 nucleotides: TGTGCCAGCAGCCCTCGAGGGGGGGACGAAAAACTGTTTTTT. It codes for CASSPRGGDEKLFF. The variable domain in full, completed from reference TRBV9 and TRBJ1-4, reads DSGVTQTPKHLITATGQRVTLRCSPRSGDLSVYWYQQSLDQGLQFLIQYYNGEERAKGNILERFSAQQFPDLHSELNLSSLELGDSALYFCASSPRGGDEKLFFGSGTQLSVL.

The V gene is TRBV27, the J gene TRBJ1-2, with D possibly matching TRBD1 (6 bases). Germline V gene sequence: CDR1 MNHEY, CDR2 SMNVEV (reference sequence). The CDR3 spans 12 residues. V was clipped by 4 bases and J by 7 bases, with 10 bases between them. CDR3 in amino acids: CASSSLRGGYTF. The CDR3 DNA follows: TGTGCCAGCAGTTCGCTCAGGGGTGGCTACACCTTC.

The chain employs TRBV7-2 and TRBJ2-5; possibly TRBD1 for D (5 bases). The length of the CDR3 is 15 residues. V gave up 2 bases and J gave up 1 base, with 11 bases separating them. The germline gives CDR1 SGHTA, CDR2 FQGNSA. The CDR3 DNA reads as TGTGCCAGCAGCTTAAGGGGCAGACCCCAAGAGACCCAGTACTTC. It translates to CASSLRGRPQETQYF.

This clone has only a few counts. The chain employs TRBV4-3 and TRBJ1-2, with D maybe TRBD1 (6 bases). Per the germline V gene, CDR1 is LGHNA and CDR2 is YSLEER. This CDR3 contains 14 residues. V lost 4 bases, J lost 4 bases, and 13 bases lay in between. The CDR3 coding sequence is TGCGCCAGCAGCCCGGATGCAGGGGCCTATGGCTACACCTTC. Translated: CASSPDAGAYGYTF.